This paragraph reports one T cell receptor (beta chain). Mismatch with germline at one junction end may stem from a read error. The CDR3 runs to 16 residues. The V gene's germline CDR1 is SNHLY and CDR2 FYNNEI. A multiplex PCR was run with 60 Vbeta primers and 13 Jbeta primers. Only in-frame clones appear in the TCRdb table, and some are missing; sequencing was by immunoSEQ multiplex PCR. The sample holds some 150,000 clones, more than 75% seen once. The data derive from a study of cytomegalovirus exposure and HLA in healthy donors. The rearrangement uses TRBV2 and TRBJ2-7; 7 bases match TRBD1. Source material: PBMCs. The TCR originated in a male donor in good health and CMV-seronegative. The DNA for the CDR3 is TGTGCCGGCAGTAGCCGGGTGGGTGACAGGGCCTACGAGCAGTACTTC. Protein sequence: CAGSSRVGDRAYEQYF.